These T cell receptor beta chains were read from a single sample in a study of T cell responses to AZD1222 COVID-19 vaccine. This table comes from immunoSEQ multiplex PCR, and its TCRdb copy is limited to in-frame clones, with some not included. This table has more than 100,000 clones, about 90% appearing once. This specimen consisted of peripheral blood, obtained 28 days after the second AZD1222 dose. All receptors come from an adult who received the AZD1222 COVID-19 vaccine. The CDR3 runs from the conserved cysteine through the conserved F or W. The D gene is left open where the match is weak. The size field is filled for only some rows; it gives once, few, many or a size class.

clone_size	v_call	d_call	j_call	cdr3_nt	cdr3_aa
-	TRBV3-1/TRBV3-2	-	TRBJ1-2	TGTGCCAGCAGCCAGAACAACCAGGGCTTGAGGGGCTACACCTTC	CASSQNNQGLRGYTF
-	TRBV19	TRBD1	TRBJ1-1	TGTGCCAGTAAACCTCCTTCTGGGGGGCGACAGGGAAGTCGTTTGGGGGAAGCTTTCTTT	CASKPPSGGRQGSRLGEAFF
-	TRBV30	-	TRBJ1-1	TGTGCCTGGAGTGTAGGCAGCTACACTGAAGCTTTCTTT	CAWSVGSYTEAFF
-	TRBV6-5	-	TRBJ1-6	TGTGCCAGCAGTTACTCGGGGCAGGGCCACCGGCCCCTCCACTTT	CASSYSGQGHRPLHF
-	TRBV7-9	-	TRBJ1-2	TGTGCCAGCAGCTTATTAATGGGGTCCTATGGCTACACCTTC	CASSLLMGSYGYTF
-	TRBV6-2/TRBV6-3	-	TRBJ1-1	TGTGCCAGCAGTTACTCTGAATTTTCTGAAGCTTTCTTT	CASSYSEFSEAFF
-	TRBV7-2	-	TRBJ1-5	TGTGCCAGCAGCTCAAATAGCAATCAGCCCCAGCATTTT	CASSSNSNQPQHF
-	TRBV5-3	-	TRBJ1-6	TGTGCCAGAAGCTTGGTGAGGGATTCACCCCTCCACTTT	CARSLVRDSPLHF
-	TRBV5-5	-	TRBJ2-5	TGTGCCAGCAGCTTGGAGGCCAGGGATACGGAGACCCAGTACTTC	CASSLEARDTETQYF
-	TRBV18	-	TRBJ1-3	TGTGCCAGCTCAGTCAGGACATCCTCTGGAAACACCATATATTTT	CASSVRTSSGNTIYF
-	TRBV5-3	TRBD1	TRBJ1-6	TGTGCCAGAAGAAAAATTCCGGGACAGGGCAATTCACCCCTCCACTTT	CARRKIPGQGNSPLHF
-	TRBV4-2	TRBD1	TRBJ1-2	TGTGCCAGCAGTCGCACAGGGGGCGAATGGGATAACTATGGCTACACCTTC	CASSRTGGEWDNYGYTF
few	TRBV7-9	-	TRBJ1-2	TGTGCCAGCAGCCAAGACCTATACTTGGCTAACTATGGCTACACCTTC	CASSQDLYLANYGYTF
-	TRBV7-2	-	TRBJ2-1	TGTGCCAGCAGCTTAGATGGGGGTCCCAATGAGCAGTTCTTC	CASSLDGGPNEQFF
-	TRBV6-1	-	TRBJ1-2	TGTGCCAGCAGTGAAGCGCTCACAGGAACCTATGGCTACACCTTC	CASSEALTGTYGYTF
-	TRBV5-6	-	TRBJ2-1	TGTGCCAGCAGCTTGGCCATGGCTAGCGCTAGCTCCTACAATGAGCAGTTCTTC	CASSLAMASASSYNEQFF
-	TRBV24-1	-	TRBJ1-2	TGTGCCACCAGTGACTGGACAGCCTCACCGGGTGGCTACACCTTC	CATSDWTASPGGYTF
-	TRBV18	-	TRBJ1-5	TGTGCCAGCTCACCCCTGCTACAGGGAAGCCAGCCCCAGCATTTT	CASSPLLQGSQPQHF
-	TRBV12-5	-	TRBJ2-2	TGTGCTAGTGGCTTCCAGGGTGGGGACACCGGGGAGCTGTTTTTT	CASGFQGGDTGELFF
-	TRBV2	-	TRBJ1-4	TGTGCCAGCAGTCTACAACGGGGAGGGATTGAAAAACTGTTTTTT	CASSLQRGGIEKLFF
-	TRBV19	-	TRBJ1-5	TGTGCCAGTAGTATTCGGCAGGGCGTTCAGCCCCAGCATTTT	CASSIRQGVQPQHF
-	TRBV6-5	-	TRBJ1-3	TGTGCCAGCACGGCGGGGACGGGAAACACCATATATTTT	CASTAGTGNTIYF
-	TRBV5-5	-	TRBJ2-3	TGTGCCAGCAGCCCGGAAAGGGCTCGGGCGCAGTATTTT	CASSPERARAQYF
-	TRBV7-2	-	TRBJ1-2	TGTGCCAGCAGCTTCCCAGACAGGCAGAAGGGCTACACCTTC	CASSFPDRQKGYTF
-	TRBV13	-	TRBJ2-7	TGTGCCAGCAGCTTAGGCCTCACTGACAGGTACGAGCAGTACTTC	CASSLGLTDRYEQYF
-	TRBV28	-	TRBJ1-6	TGTGCCAGCACCGTCAGCGGGGGGTCCTATAATTCACCCCTCCACTTT	CASTVSGGSYNSPLHF
-	TRBV7-2	TRBD1	TRBJ1-2	TGTGCCAGCAGCTATACGGACAGGAACTATGGCTACACCTTC	CASSYTDRNYGYTF
-	TRBV6-2/TRBV6-3	-	TRBJ1-2	TGTGCCAGCAGTTACCGGGCCAACTATGGCTACACCTTC	CASSYRANYGYTF
-	TRBV7-6	TRBD2	TRBJ2-7	TGTGCCAGCAGCCCCCGAGTTAGCGGGGGGCCTCTCTACGAGCAGTACTTC	CASSPRVSGGPLYEQYF
-	TRBV19	-	TRBJ1-5	TGTGCCAGTAGTATTATGGCGCAGCCCCAGCATTTT	CASSIMAQPQHF
few	TRBV13	-	TRBJ2-5	TGTGCCAGCAGCGCAACCCAATTGCAGTACTTC	CASSATQLQYF
-	TRBV6-6	-	TRBJ1-5	TGTGCCAGCAGGGAAAGCAATCAGCCCCAGCATTTT	CASRESNQPQHF
-	TRBV27	-	TRBJ2-1	TGTGCCAGCAGTCCCCCGGGTTTGAGCTCCTACAATGAGCAGTTCTTC	CASSPPGLSSYNEQFF